This passage covers 29 T cell receptor beta chains from one sample sequenced in a study of blood T cell repertoires in COVID-19. Sequenced by immunoSEQ multiplex PCR; TCRdb stores in-frame clones only, minus some. This table holds 400,000 or so clones, 89% found once. The specimen sequenced was peripheral blood. All receptors derive from a woman aged 40 to 50 with COVID-19, enrolled during active disease.

This clone has a handful of counts. V usage is TRBV6-1 and J usage is TRBJ2-7; D might be TRBD2 (5 bases). The CDR3 runs 12 residues. CDR1 MNHNS and CDR2 SASEGT come from the germline V gene. Between the trimmed V and J ends, which lost 3 bases and 9 bases, there was a span of 12 bases. CDR3 sequence reads: CASSDDWRVQYF. In DNA, the CDR3 is TGTGCCAGCAGTGATGACTGGCGGGTGCAGTACTTC.

This rearrangement joins TRBV27 to TRBJ1-2; 7 positions match TRBD1. CDR1 is MNHEY, CDR2 SMNVEV, per germline (reference sequence). The CDR3 spans 14 residues. V gave up 6 bases and J gave up 5 bases; unmatched junction bases: 9. The CDR3 region is CASRPGGDRYGYTF. DNA for the CDR3: TGTGCCAGCAGACCCGGGGGGGACAGATATGGCTACACCTTC.

This clone was observed once. V gene TRBV27 combines with J gene TRBJ1-2; the D gene is possibly TRBD1 (6 bases). Trimming removed 6 bases from V and 4 bases from J, with 15 bases in between. In germline, CDR1 is MNHEY, CDR2 SMNVEV (reference sequence). There are 14 residues in the CDR3. The CDR3 sequence is CASSQGGIPYGYTF. The CDR3 DNA sequence: TGTGCCAGCAGCCAAGGGGGAATCCCCTATGGCTACACCTTC.

The V gene is TRBV2, the J gene TRBJ1-2; TRBD1 might be the D (6 bases). Per germline, CDR1 SNHLY and CDR2 FYNNEI. The CDR3 length is 13 residues. Between the trimmed V and J ends, which lost 5 bases and 8 bases, there was a span of 15 bases. CDR3 DNA: TGTGCCAGCAGTCCACAGGGTATCGGGGGCTACACCTTC. It encodes CASSPQGIGGYTF.

This clone showed up just a few times. The chain employs TRBV5-1 and TRBJ2-3, with 12 bases identical to TRBD2. The germline gives CDR1 SGHRS, CDR2 YFSETQ. The V and J ends lost 4 bases and 4 bases, in that order; junction bases with no gene match: 10. There are 17 residues in the CDR3. The CDR3 reads CASSPGGLAGGADTQYF. CDR3 DNA: TGCGCCAGCAGCCCCGGGGGCCTAGCGGGAGGGGCAGATACGCAGTATTTT.

This rearrangement joins TRBV5-1 to TRBJ1-6; 9 bases line up with TRBD1. CDR1 and CDR2 from the germline V gene are SGHRS and YFSETQ. The J segment lost 8 bases and the V segment lost 0 bases, leaving 6 bases of the junction unmatched. CDR3 length: 16 residues. Here the CDR3 DNA reads TGCGCCAGCAGCTTGGGGACAGGGGATAATCATTCACCCCTCCACTTT. Translation: CASSLGTGDNHSPLHF. Full variable domain (remainder filled in from reference TRBV5-1 and TRBJ1-6): KAGVTQTPRYLIKTRGQQVTLSCSPISGHRSVSWYQQTPGQGLQFLFEYFSETQRNKGNFPGRFSGRQFSNSRSEMNVSTLELGDSALYLCASSLGTGDNHSPLHFGNGTRLTVT.

The chain combines TRBV7-2 with TRBJ1-4, with 9 bases aligning to TRBD1. The CDR3 extends over 15 amino acids. Germline V gene lookup returns CDR1 SGHTA and CDR2 FQGNSA. With 2 bases clipped from V and 7 bases from J, the junction kept 5 bases outside the gene matches. For the CDR3, the DNA is TGTGCCAGCAGCTTACCGGGACAGGGAATTGAAAAACTGTTTTTT. This sequence encodes CASSLPGQGIEKLFF.

The rearrangement uses TRBV5-1 and TRBJ1-2; no firm D call. The CDR3 runs 13 residues. Germline lookup yields CDR1 SGHRS and CDR2 YFSETQ. Between the trimmed V and J ends, which lost 4 bases and 8 bases, there was a span of 15 bases. The CDR3 is CASSPEGLGGYTF. For the CDR3, the DNA is TGCGCCAGCAGCCCCGAAGGATTGGGCGGCTACACCTTC.

The chain couples TRBV15 to TRBJ2-5; 10 nucleotides match TRBD1. The J segment lost 4 bases and the V segment lost 5 bases, leaving 7 bases of the junction unmatched. In germline, CDR1 is LNHNV, CDR2 YYDKDF (reference sequence). The CDR3 spans 15 residues. The CDR3 bases are TGTGCCACCAGCGACCGGGACAGGGGAGGAGAGACCCAGTACTTC. As protein: CATSDRDRGGETQYF.

The chain uses TRBV19 and TRBJ1-1, with D unclear. This CDR3 comprises 14 residues. Germline CDR1 LNHDA, CDR2 SQIVND (reference sequence). Trimming took off 5 bases at V and 3 bases at J, with 13 bases between the two ends. CDR3 loop: CASSSREIDTEAFF. CDR3 DNA: TGTGCCAGTAGTTCTCGGGAGATTGACACTGAAGCTTTCTTT.

The genes are TRBV16 and TRBJ2-2; maybe TRBD2 (7 bases). The V and J ends lost 2 bases and 2 bases respectively, with 12 bases between them. CDR3 length: 16 residues. The germline V gene encodes CDR1 KGHSY and CDR2 FQNENV. The CDR3 bases are TGTGCCAGCAGCCAAGAGGGGGGGCCTAACACCGGGGAGCTGTTTTTT. It encodes CASSQEGGPNTGELFF.

The genes are TRBV3-1 (or the pseudogene TRBV3-2) and TRBJ1-5; D is perhaps TRBD1 (6 bases). CDR3 size: 20 residues. V shed 0 bases and J shed 0 bases, with 21 bases lying between them. Germline CDR1 and CDR2: LGHDT and YNNKEL (reference sequence). The CDR3 loop reads CASSQDLSGEGSGSNQPQHF. CDR3 nucleotide sequence: TGTGCCAGCAGCCAAGATCTGTCAGGGGAAGGGTCTGGTAGCAATCAGCCCCAGCATTTT.

This sequence joins TRBV2 and TRBJ2-1, with D possibly being TRBD2 (5 bases). V gave up 5 bases and J gave up 1 base, with 18 bases separating them. This CDR3 region has 17 residues. In germline, CDR1 is SNHLY, CDR2 FYNNEI. CDR3 sequence (DNA): TGTGCCAGCAGTCCCAAGCCTCTAGCTAGTTCCTACAATGAGCAGTTCTTC. Amino acids: CASSPKPLASSYNEQFF.

V is TRBV2 and J is TRBJ1-2, with D perhaps matching TRBD1 (5 bases). Germline loops: CDR1 SNHLY, CDR2 FYNNEI. The CDR3 sequence is 13 residues long. The V and J ends lost 0 bases and 8 bases respectively, with 10 bases between them. The DNA of the CDR3 is TGTGCCAGCAGTGAAGCGTGGCAGGGAGGCTACACCTTC. Protein product: CASSEAWQGGYTF.

The rearrangement links TRBV15 to TRBJ2-1, with D possibly matching TRBD2 (6 bases). This CDR3 is built from 16 residues. Per the germline V gene, CDR1 is LNHNV and CDR2 is YYDKDF (reference sequence). V gave up 5 bases and J gave up 4 bases, with 18 bases separating them. CDR3 sequence: CATSPLSGVLYNEQFF. The CDR3 DNA follows: TGTGCCACCAGCCCCCTTTCGGGGGTCCTGTACAATGAGCAGTTCTTC.

This chain uses TRBV4-1 with TRBJ1-1; D ambiguous. V was shortened by 0 bases and J by 4 bases, with 12 bases between the two germline ends. Germline CDR1 is MGHRA and CDR2 is YSYEKL. This CDR3 has 15 residues. CDR3 DNA: TGCGCCAGCAGCCAAGATTTGGGAGAAGGCACTGAAGCTTTCTTT. Encoded protein: CASSQDLGEGTEAFF.

This sequence joins TRBV4-3 and TRBJ1-3, with a weak D call TRBD1 (6 bases). Deletions cut 0 bases from V and 0 bases from J, with 15 bases between. The CDR3 runs to 18 residues. Germline CDR1 is LGHNA and CDR2 is YSLEER. The CDR3: CASSQDRPGGSSGNTIYF. For the CDR3, the DNA is TGCGCCAGCAGCCAAGATCGTCCGGGGGGCAGCTCTGGAAACACCATATATTTT.

Written as DNA, the CDR3 is TGTGCCAGCAGCCTCTGGACAGGGAGCGGTACAGATACGCAGTATTTT. As protein: CASSLWTGSGTDTQYF. The V call is TRBV7-2, the J call TRBJ2-3, with TRBD1 identical over 8 bases. The germline V gene encodes CDR1 SGHTA and CDR2 FQGNSA. CDR3 length equals 16 residues. Trimming cost V 5 bases and J 3 bases; bases outside gene matches: 10. The full variable domain, its missing parts supplied by reference TRBV7-2 and TRBJ2-3, is GAGVSQSPSNKVTEKGKDVELRCDPISGHTALYWYRQSLGQGLEFLIYFQGNSAPDKSGLPSDRFSAERTGGSVSTLTIQRTQQEDSAVYLCASSLWTGSGTDTQYFGPGTRLTVL.

The chain combines TRBV28 with TRBJ1-5; the D gene is possibly TRBD1 (5 bases). The CDR3 extends over 15 amino acids. V lost 7 bases and J 2 bases, leaving 15 bases between the germline ends. The germline gives CDR1 MDHEN, CDR2 SYDVKM. The CDR3 nucleotides are TGTGCCAGCAACGTACAGGCCCCGGGCAATCAGCCCCAGCATTTT. Translation gives CASNVQAPGNQPQHF.

The V gene is TRBV6-2 or TRBV6-3, the J gene TRBJ2-1; no definite D call. Germline CDR1 is MNHEY and CDR2 is SVGEGT. This CDR3 spans 12 amino acids. V lost 3 bases and J 9 bases, leaving 9 bases between the germline ends. CDR3 loop: CASSYESIEQFF. The CDR3 DNA follows: TGTGCCAGCAGTTATGAGTCCATTGAGCAGTTCTTC.

This chain uses TRBV29-1 with TRBJ1-5; TRBD1 aligns across 8 bases. The junction had 5 bases not matched to a gene; V was cut back by 6 bases and J by 1 base. Germline V gene lookup returns CDR1 SQVTM and CDR2 ANQGSEA. The CDR3 has 14 amino acids. CDR3 DNA: TGCAGCGTCTCAACAGGGGGAAGCAATCAGCCCCAGCATTTT. Its protein product is CSVSTGGSNQPQHF.

The chain couples TRBV7-9 to TRBJ1-6, with D unclear. The V gene lost 2 bases and the J gene lost 7 bases, with 18 bases spanning the gap. Germline CDR1 is SEHNR and CDR2 is FQNEAQ (reference sequence). The length of the CDR3 is 17 residues. The CDR3 is CASSLRWRELKNSPLHF. The CDR3 DNA reads as TGTGCCAGCAGCTTAAGGTGGAGGGAGCTGAAGAATTCACCCCTCCACTTT. The whole variable domain, remainder taken from reference TRBV7-9 and TRBJ1-6, is DTGVSQNPRHKITKRGQNVTFRCDPISEHNRLYWYRQTLGQGPEFLTYFQNEAQLEKSRLLSDRFSAERPKGSFSTLEIQRTEQGDSAMYLCASSLRWRELKNSPLHFGNGTRLTVT.

The chain has TRBV5-1 and TRBJ2-6; the D gene is possibly TRBD2 (6 bases). Trimming stripped 4 bases from V and 0 bases from J, with 14 bases between. CDR3 length equals 17 residues. Germline values: CDR1 SGHRS, CDR2 YFSETQ. The CDR3 protein is CASSPNPGGSGANVLTF. The CDR3 DNA reads as TGCGCCAGCAGCCCAAATCCCGGGGGCTCTGGGGCCAACGTCCTGACTTTC.

The J gene is TRBJ2-1, the V gene TRBV18, with 7 positions matching TRBD1. Unmatched junction bases numbered 3, after V lost 3 bases and J lost 10 bases. This CDR3 has 12 amino acids. The germline V gene has CDR1 KGHSH and CDR2 LQKENI. CDR3 residues: CASSPTGSEQFF. In DNA form, the CDR3 reads TGTGCCAGCTCACCGACAGGGAGCGAGCAGTTCTTC. The full variable domain, rest sourced from reference TRBV18 and TRBJ2-1, is NAGVMQNPRHLVRRRGQEARLRCSPMKGHSHVYWYRQLPEEGLKFMVYLQKENIIDESGMPKERFSAEFPKEGPSILRIQQVVRGDSAAYFCASSPTGSEQFFGPGTRLTVL.

Turning to this clone: Additional DNA sequences in this sample encode the identical CDR3. As DNA, the CDR3 is TGTGCCAGCAGTCCGGGGGGGACCTATGGCTACACCTTC. This encodes CASSPGGTYGYTF. J is TRBJ1-2 and V is TRBV27; tentative D call: TRBD1 (5 bases). The CDR3 totals 13 residues. Trimming shortened V by 5 bases and J by 4 bases, and 11 bases separated the two germline ends. From germline, CDR1 is MNHEY and CDR2 SMNVEV (reference sequence).

The chain carries TRBV18 and TRBJ2-5; no clear D. Germline values: CDR1 KGHSH, CDR2 LQKENI. The CDR3 loop spans 14 amino acids. The ends were cut back, 1 base at V and 2 bases at J, with 8 bases in the middle. CDR3 amino acids: CASSPLSVQETQYF. The CDR3 DNA sequence: TGTGCCAGCTCACCACTGAGTGTTCAAGAGACCCAGTACTTC.

V usage is TRBV11-3 and J usage is TRBJ2-5; TRBD2 aligns across 8 bases. The CDR3 spans 16 residues. The V gene's germline CDR1 is SGHNT and CDR2 YENEEA. With V trimmed by 4 bases and J by 1 base, 8 bases remained unmatched. CDR3 in amino acids: CASSSRGGSGQETQYF. CDR3 sequence (DNA): TGTGCCAGCAGCTCCCGGGGGGGATCAGGCCAAGAGACCCAGTACTTC.

The chain combines TRBV4-1 with TRBJ1-6, with 8 bases aligning to TRBD1. Germline V gene lookup returns CDR1 MGHRA and CDR2 YSYEKL. CDR3 length equals 18 residues. With V trimmed by 3 bases and J by 0 bases, 7 bases remained unmatched. The CDR3 DNA reads as TGCGCCAGCAGCCATCGGACAGGGCTAAGCTCCTATAATTCACCCCTCCACTTT. Amino acids: CASSHRTGLSSYNSPLHF.

The chain recombines TRBV5-4 with TRBJ2-2; TRBD2 might be the D (7 bases). The CDR3 is 15 residues long. Germline CDR1 is SGHNT and CDR2 is YYREEE (reference sequence). Trimming stripped 0 bases from V and 5 bases from J, with 11 bases between. This CDR3 reads CASSLVGGGTGELFF. CDR3 DNA: TGTGCCAGCAGCTTGGTAGGGGGGGGAACCGGGGAGCTGTTTTTT. Full variable domain (missing parts from reference TRBV5-4 and TRBJ2-2): ETGVTQSPTHLIKTRGQQVTLRCSSQSGHNTVSWYQQALGQGPQFIFQYYREEENGRGNFPPRFSGLQFPNYSSELNVNALELDDSALYLCASSLVGGGTGELFFGEGSRLTVL.